The clone carrying this TCR beta chain was picked up a small number of times. Seattle patients were enrolled while actively infected and followed longitudinally. CDR1 and CDR2 (germline): SGHTA, FQGNSA. CDR3 size: 15 residues. The J segment lost 2 bases and the V segment lost 5 bases, leaving 5 bases of the junction unmatched. This record belongs to a study of blood T cell repertoires in COVID-19. Across the whole study: The origin of the acute and convalescent COVID-19 samples was the United States, Italy and Spain.

The assay was immunoSEQ multiplex PCR, and TCRdb's table has in-frame clones only and misses some. The table shows about 130,000 clones, with more than 75% occurring only once. The receptor was isolated from a woman aged 65 to 85 with COVID-19, enrolled during active disease. Sequenced input: peripheral blood. This sequence joins TRBV7-2 and TRBJ1-5; 8 bases are shared with TRBD1. The CDR3 spells CASSPETGGNQPQHF. The CDR3 region has the DNA TGTGCCAGCAGCCCCGAGACAGGGGGCAATCAGCCCCAGCATTTT.